The rows below give T cell receptor beta chains drawn from one sample of a study of cytomegalovirus exposure and HLA in healthy donors. This table comes from immunoSEQ multiplex PCR, and its TCRdb copy is limited to in-frame clones, with some not included. This table has roughly 110,000 clones, about two thirds appearing once. The specimen sequenced was PBMCs. These receptors were collected from a young man in good health and CMV-seropositive. Both conserved end residues are part of each CDR3. Fields, in order: clone size, V gene, J gene, D gene, CDR3 protein, CDR3 DNA. D genes are given only for firm matches. Expanded clones are given a class, and other clones once, few, many or no size at all.

NA	TRBV5-1	TRBJ1-5	TRBD1	CASGGGVNQPQHF	TGCGCCAGCGGAGGGGGCGTCAATCAGCCCCAGCATTTT
NA	TRBV29-1	TRBJ1-1	NA	CSVVRTENTEAFF	TGCAGCGTTGTACGGACTGAGAACACTGAAGCTTTCTTT
NA	TRBV5-7	TRBJ2-4	TRBD1	CASTNGQGKGNIQYF	TGTGCCAGCACCAACGGACAGGGTAAGGGAAATATTCAGTACTTC
once	TRBV9	TRBJ1-1	NA	CASSVGDSTEAFF	TGTGCCAGCAGCGTAGGCGACAGCACTGAAGCTTTCTTT
NA	TRBV7-9	TRBJ2-1	TRBD2	CSSIRRGGLAGVSYNEQFF	TGTTCCAGCATCCGCCGCGGGGGACTAGCGGGAGTCTCCTACAATGAGCAGTTCTTC
NA	TRBV27	TRBJ1-5	NA	CASSFSGVSNQPQHF	TGTGCCAGCAGTTTCTCAGGGGTTAGCAATCAGCCCCAGCATTTT
NA	TRBV18	TRBJ2-7	TRBD2	CASSPGLAGLYEQYF	TGTGCCAGCTCACCGGGACTAGCGGGGTTATACGAGCAGTACTTC
NA	TRBV30	TRBJ1-2	TRBD1	CAWSAYGTGYNGYTF	TGTGCCTGGAGTGCTTATGGGACAGGTTATAATGGCTACACCTTC
NA	TRBV6-6	TRBJ1-5	TRBD1	CASSARGPSNQPQHF	TGTGCCAGCAGTGCAAGGGGGCCTAGCAATCAGCCCCAGCACTTT
NA	TRBV9	TRBJ1-1	NA	CASSPQTGNTEAFF	TGTGCCAGCAGTCCACAGACAGGTAACACTGAAGCTTTCTTT
NA	TRBV13	TRBJ2-2	NA	CASTSAETGELFF	TGTGCCAGCACCAGTGCCGAAACCGGGGAGCTGTTTTTT
NA	TRBV5-4	TRBJ1-3	TRBD1	CASSLDRASSGNTIYF	TGTGCCAGCAGTCTGGACAGGGCAAGCTCTGGAAACACCATATATTTT
NA	TRBV10-3	TRBJ2-3	TRBD2	CAIKPHGGGLRTDTQYF	TGTGCCATCAAACCCCACGGGGGAGGGCTACGCACAGATACGCAGTATTTT
NA	TRBV29-1	TRBJ1-3	NA	CSVLEGGSGNTIYF	TGCAGCGTTCTCGAGGGAGGCTCTGGAAACACCATATATTTT
NA	TRBV9	TRBJ2-2	NA	CASSVLMALNTGELFF	TGTGCCAGCAGCGTATTGATGGCCTTGAACACCGGGGAGCTGTTTTTT
once	TRBV14	TRBJ1-1	NA	CASSRRARGAGTEAFF	TGTGCCAGCAGCAGAAGGGCGCGGGGGGCAGGCACTGAAGCTTTCTTT
NA	TRBV5-4	TRBJ2-7	TRBD2	CASSWGLAGEQYF	TGTGCCAGCAGCTGGGGACTAGCGGGGGAGCAGTACTTC
few	TRBV7-9	TRBJ2-7	NA	CASSFLVHTEPNLYEQYF	TGTGCCAGCAGCTTTTTAGTCCATACAGAGCCCAACCTCTACGAGCAGTACTTC
few	TRBV5-1	TRBJ2-3	NA	CASSLNPAGQKDTQYF	TGCGCCAGCAGCCTGAATCCAGCAGGGCAAAAAGATACGCAGTATTTT
NA	TRBV4-1	TRBJ2-1	NA	CASSLPMMLTYNEQFF	TGTGCCAGCAGCCTCCCTATGATGCTAACCTACAATGAGCAGTTCTTC
NA	TRBV30	TRBJ2-1	TRBD1	CAWSLSRDRVHREQFF	TGTGCCTGGAGTCTTTCCCGGGACAGGGTACATCGGGAGCAGTTCTTC
NA	TRBV5-4	TRBJ1-1	NA	CASSSLYSQQVEAFF	TGTGCCAGCAGCTCCCTATACTCACAGCAGGTTGAAGCTTTCTTT
NA	TRBV4-2	TRBJ2-7	NA	CASSQGRGNGYEQYF	TGTGCCAGCAGCCAGGGTCGGGGGAACGGCTACGAGCAGTACTTC
NA	TRBV7-2	TRBJ1-5	TRBD1	CASSTQGAPGQPQHF	TGTGCCAGCAGTACCCAGGGGGCCCCAGGTCAGCCCCAGCATTTT
NA	TRBV21-1	TRBJ2-3	NA	CASSKELYRGCTDTQYF	TGTGCCAGCAGCAAAGAACTCTACAGGGGTTGCACAGATACGCAGTATTTT
few	TRBV2	TRBJ2-5	NA	CASSEGGSGAQETQYF	TGTGCCAGCAGTGAAGGGGGCAGTGGCGCCCAAGAGACCCAGTACTTC
NA	TRBV11-2	TRBJ2-1	NA	CASSLDTGSYNEQFF	TGTGCCAGCAGCTTAGATACCGGGTCCTACAATGAGCAGTTCTTC
NA	TRBV9	TRBJ2-7	NA	CASSVNQGSPYEQYF	TGTGCCAGCAGCGTCAATCAGGGGTCCCCCTACGAGCAGTACTTC
NA	TRBV2	TRBJ1-2	NA	CASSEQGNYGYTF	TGTGCCAGCAGTGAACAGGGGAACTATGGCTACACCTTC
NA	TRBV27	TRBJ2-4	NA	CASSSRELLAKNIQYF	TGTGCCAGCAGTTCCCGGGAGCTGCTAGCCAAAAACATTCAGTACTTC
NA	TRBV6-1	TRBJ2-1	NA	CASSESGARDYNEQFF	TGTGCCAGCAGTGAGAGTGGGGCTAGAGACTACAATGAGCAGTTCTTC
NA	TRBV5-1	TRBJ1-1	NA	CASSYGQNTEAFF	TGCGCCAGCAGCTATGGGCAGAACACTGAAGCTTTCTTT
NA	TRBV6-5	TRBJ2-1	NA	CASRPYGGVLNEQFF	TGTGCCAGCAGGCCCTACGGCGGGGTCCTCAATGAGCAGTTCTTC
NA	TRBV5-6	TRBJ1-2	TRBD1	CASSFPPGTGAGYTF	TGTGCCAGCAGCTTCCCCCCTGGGACAGGGGCCGGCTACACCTTC
NA	TRBV7-2	TRBJ1-4	TRBD1	CASSSTGATNEKLFF	TGTGCCAGCAGCTCGACAGGGGCCACTAATGAAAAACTGTTTTTT
NA	TRBV18	TRBJ1-2	TRBD1	CASSPPAGTGPYGYTF	TGTGCCAGCTCACCACCTGCCGGGACAGGGCCCTATGGCTACACCTTC
NA	TRBV15	TRBJ1-1	TRBD1	CATSRELRQGAFF	TGTGCCACCAGCAGAGAACTTAGACAGGGGGCGTTCTTT
NA	TRBV10-1	TRBJ2-1	TRBD2	CASSDIGTSVYEQFF	TGCGCCAGCAGTGATATAGGGACTAGCGTATATGAGCAGTTCTTC
NA	TRBV6-5	TRBJ2-4	NA	CASSYSRESKNIQYF	TGTGCCAGCAGTTACTCGAGGGAATCCAAAAACATTCAGTACTTC
NA	TRBV19	TRBJ2-3	NA	CASSIFGDSDTQYF	TGTGCCAGTAGTATATTCGGGGACTCGGATACGCAGTATTTT
NA	TRBV5-1	TRBJ2-1	NA	CASRPIQGTHNEQFF	TGCGCCAGCAGACCCATACAGGGTACCCACAATGAGCAGTTCTTC
NA	TRBV30	TRBJ2-1	TRBD1	CAWGPRDRSYNEQFF	TGTGCCTGGGGACCGAGGGACAGATCCTACAATGAGCAGTTCTTC
NA	TRBV5-4	TRBJ1-6	NA	CASSFLRARQTSSYNSPLHF	TGTGCCAGCAGCTTTCTCCGTGCCCGACAGACGAGCTCCTATAATTCACCCCTCCACTTT
few	TRBV6-5	TRBJ2-5	NA	CASSYRGLETQYF	TGTGCCAGCAGTTACCGCGGGCTGGAGACCCAGTACTTC
NA	TRBV28	TRBJ2-3	TRBD1	CASTTGFFGTDTQYF	TGTGCCAGCACGACAGGGTTTTTTGGCACAGATACGCAGTATTTT
NA	TRBV19	TRBJ1-2	NA	CASSISRGAQNYGYTF	TGTGCCAGTAGTATCTCCCGGGGGGCGCAGAACTATGGCTACACCTTC
NA	TRBV12-5	TRBJ2-5	TRBD1	CASGLGQTGGRETQYF	TGTGCTAGTGGTTTGGGACAAACAGGGGGAAGAGAGACCCAGTACTTC
NA	TRBV2	TRBJ2-1	TRBD2	CASSLTSGGPRVEQFF	TGTGCCAGCAGCCTTACTAGCGGGGGTCCTAGAGTTGAGCAGTTCTTC
NA	TRBV28	TRBJ1-2	NA	CASSLVGLDSNGYTF	TGTGCCAGCAGTTTAGTTGGATTGGACAGTAACGGCTACACCTTC
NA	TRBV28	TRBJ2-5	TRBD1	CAILRAGTGGRTQYF	TGTGCCATATTAAGAGCCGGGACAGGGGGCCGGACCCAGTACTTC